The 6 T cell receptor beta chains listed next were all sequenced from one sample in a study of T cells after yellow fever vaccination. TCRdb used MiXCR to reprocess the 5' RACE reads, holding one entry per CDR3 protein. The sample lists some 500,000 distinct CDR3 sequences, roughly 13% seen once, with 11% to 15% in the top ten. The specimen was PBMCs, collected on the day of the yellow fever booster vaccination. These receptors originate from a man aged 25-40 years who received the YFV17D yellow fever vaccine.

This clonotype has a count of ten or more. The V and J genes are TRBV4-3 and TRBJ1-3; D gene uncertain. The CDR3 has 15 residues. V dropped 1 base and J dropped 4 bases, with 11 bases sitting between them. Germline values: CDR1 LGHNA, CDR2 YSLEER. This CDR3 is CASSQGKVAGNTIYF. The CDR3, as DNA: TGCGCCAGCAGCCAAGGAAAGGTGGCGGGAAACACCATATATTTT.

This clonotype was picked up a small number of times. This chain connects TRBV5-5 to TRBJ2-5; 7 bases line up with TRBD1. V gave up 1 base and J gave up 5 bases; unmatched junction bases: 8. The V gene's germline CDR1 is SGHKS and CDR2 YYEKEE (reference sequence). This CDR3 has 15 residues. CDR3 protein: CASSLTLQGWETQYF. CDR3 bases: TGTGCCAGCAGCTTGACACTACAGGGGTGGGAGACCCAGTACTTC. The full variable domain, in which reference TRBV5-5 and TRBJ2-5 provide the parts outside the CDR3, is DAGVTQSPTHLIKTRGQQVTLRCSPISGHKSVSWYQQVLGQGPQFIFQYYEKEERGRGNFPDRFSARQFPNYSSELNVNALLLGDSALYLCASSLTLQGWETQYFGPGTRLLVL.

The sample holds a few counts of this clonotype. Here the CDR3 reads CASSPGLAGISYEQYF. The CDR3 bases are TGTGCCAGCAGCCCTGGCCTAGCGGGAATCTCCTACGAGCAGTACTTC. This chain links TRBV14 with TRBJ2-7; 9 positions agree with TRBD2. Germline CDR1 is SGHDN and CDR2 is FVKESK. V gave up 4 bases and J gave up 0 bases; unmatched junction bases: 7. This CDR3 comprises 16 residues.

The V call is TRBV7-2, the J call TRBJ2-5, with TRBD2 matching over 11 bases. With 5 bases clipped from V and 5 bases from J, the junction kept 10 bases outside the gene matches. The CDR3 contains 16 residues. Germline CDR1 is SGHTA and CDR2 is FQGNSA. CDR3 nucleotides: TGTGCCAGCAGCCTACTGGGACTAGCGGTACTGGAGACCCAGTACTTC. Translated, it gives CASSLLGLAVLETQYF.

The CDR3 region is CASNSGLSPLHF. DNA of the CDR3: TGTGCCAGCAACTCAGGGCTTTCACCCCTCCACTTT. The gene calls are TRBV6-5 and TRBJ1-6; TRBD1 might be the D (5 bases). The CDR3 sequence is 12 residues long. The V end lost 7 bases, the J end lost 9 bases, and 10 bases lay between the germline ends. Germline CDR1 and CDR2: MNHEY and SVGAGI.

As to this clonotype: The final CDR3 position lacks the conserved phenylalanine or tryptophan, pointing to a likely read error. The J gene is TRBJ1-4, the V gene TRBV12-3 or TRBV12-4; no clear D. The CDR3 covers 13 residues. Trimming took off 5 bases at V and 8 bases at J, with 12 bases between the two ends. The CDR3 spells CASSTTPREKLFI. In DNA form, the CDR3 reads TGTGCCAGCAGTACGACCCCAAGGGAAAAACTGTTTATT.